The 26 T cell receptor beta chains below were found in one sample sequenced in a study of control samples from healthy donors and cancer patients. Clones were read by immunoSEQ multiplex PCR, and TCRdb kept only the in-frame ones, dropping some. Altogether some 410,000 clones are present, 75% to 95% being singletons, with the ten largest covering 5.5% to 7.5%. Sequenced: PBMCs. These receptors were taken from a man aged 35 to 55 with head and neck cancer.

The V call is TRBV4-2, the J call TRBJ2-3; 13 bases line up with TRBD2. Germline V gives CDR1 LGHNA, CDR2 YNFKEQ. The V gene end was trimmed by 1 base and the J gene end by 3 bases; junction bases not matched to a gene: 7. The CDR3 length is 18 residues. The CDR3 spells CASSQGTELAGGTDTQYF. The DNA for the CDR3 is TGTGCCAGCAGCCAAGGGACAGAACTAGCGGGGGGGACAGATACGCAGTATTTT.

This clone was counted a single time. The V gene is TRBV9, the J gene TRBJ2-1; possibly TRBD1 or TRBD2 for D (7 bases each). Trimming took off 0 bases at V and 0 bases at J, with 10 bases between the two ends. The CDR3 is made up of 16 amino acids. Germline-derived CDR1 and CDR2 are SGDLS and YYNGEE. The CDR3 sequence: CASSVAGGASYNEQFF. For the CDR3, the DNA is TGTGCCAGCAGCGTAGCAGGGGGGGCCTCCTACAATGAGCAGTTCTTC.

This sequence joins TRBV9 and TRBJ1-4; TRBD1 is a possible D gene (5 bases). This CDR3 comprises 15 residues. V was clipped by 4 bases and J by 3 bases, with 13 bases between them. Per the germline V gene, CDR1 is SGDLS and CDR2 is YYNGEE. The CDR3 here is CASSLAGSPNEKLFF. The CDR3 coding sequence is TGTGCCAGCAGCCTAGCAGGGAGTCCTAATGAAAAACTGTTTTTT.

The gene calls are TRBV13 and TRBJ2-5; D is perhaps TRBD1 (8 bases). V was clipped by 7 bases and J by 5 bases, with 17 bases between them. The V gene's germline CDR1 is PRHDT and CDR2 FYEKMQ (reference sequence). This CDR3 spans 14 amino acids. DNA for the CDR3: TGTGCCAGCATCCGACAGGGGCGGGGGGAGACCCAGTACTTC. This translates into CASIRQGRGETQYF.

This chain connects TRBV7-3 to TRBJ1-1; 9 bases fit TRBD1. Germline V lookup: CDR1 SGHTA, CDR2 FQGTGA. The J segment lost 8 bases and the V segment lost 5 bases, leaving 9 bases of the junction unmatched. The CDR3 runs 14 residues. CDR3 bases: TGTGCCAGCAGCGCTGCAGCGACAGGGGGGGAAGCTTTCTTT. It translates to CASSAAATGGEAFF.

This clone was seen only once. The J gene is TRBJ1-2, the V gene TRBV28, with TRBD1 identical over 7 bases. The CDR3 loop spans 16 amino acids. The trim removed 2 bases at V and 4 bases at J, leaving 10 bases unmatched. Germline CDR1 MDHEN, CDR2 SYDVKM. CDR3 region: CASSLQAGGMIYGYTF. In DNA, the CDR3 is TGTGCCAGCAGTTTACAGGCAGGGGGTATGATCTATGGCTACACCTTC.

J is TRBJ1-4 and V is TRBV5-5; a weak D match, TRBD1 (5 bases). Per the germline V gene, CDR1 is SGHKS and CDR2 is YYEKEE (reference sequence). V was trimmed by 4 bases and J by 8 bases, leaving 18 bases between them. The CDR3 contains 15 residues. The CDR3 region has the DNA TGTGCCAGCAGCCTCCCGGGGCAAGGAAGGGAAAAACTGTTTTTT. This translates into CASSLPGQGREKLFF.

The gene calls are TRBV5-1 and TRBJ1-2; 7 nucleotides match TRBD1. The CDR3 extends over 16 amino acids. V shed 0 bases and J 4 bases; nucleotides not matched to a gene: 9. From germline, CDR1 is SGHRS and CDR2 YFSETQ. CDR3 nucleotides: TGCGCCAGCAGCTTGGTAGGAGGGGGCGAATTCTATGGCTACACCTTC. The encoded protein is CASSLVGGGEFYGYTF.

The rearrangement joins TRBV7-2 to TRBJ2-3; the match to TRBD2 covers 9 bases. Losses at the gene ends were 2 bases for V and 2 bases for J; bases not matched to a gene: 11. Germline V CDR1 and CDR2: SGHTA, FQGNSA. The CDR3 covers 18 residues. Here the CDR3 reads CASSLQGDSGGPTDTQYF. CDR3 DNA: TGTGCCAGCAGCTTACAGGGCGATAGCGGGGGACCCACAGATACGCAGTATTTT. The full variable domain, completed using reference TRBV7-2 and TRBJ2-3, is GAGVSQSPSNKVTEKGKDVELRCDPISGHTALYWYRQSLGQGLEFLIYFQGNSAPDKSGLPSDRFSAERTGGSVSTLTIQRTQQEDSAVYLCASSLQGDSGGPTDTQYFGPGTRLTVL.

This chain links TRBV7-2 with TRBJ2-7, with D possibly matching TRBD1 (5 bases). CDR3 size: 14 residues. The germline V gene has CDR1 SGHTA and CDR2 FQGNSA. V lost 5 bases and J lost 5, with 16 bases in between. The CDR3 DNA is TGTGCCAGCAGCCCACGACAGACCCTTGACGAGCAGTACTTC. Its protein is CASSPRQTLDEQYF. The variable domain in full, with the rest retrieved from reference TRBV7-2 and TRBJ2-7, is GAGVSQSPSNKVTEKGKDVELRCDPISGHTALYWYRQSLGQGLEFLIYFQGNSAPDKSGLPSDRFSAERTGGSVSTLTIQRTQQEDSAVYLCASSPRQTLDEQYFGPGTRLTVT.

CDR3 sequence (DNA): TGTGCCTGGAGTGGGCAGTCGGATTCACCCCTCCACTTT. Protein: CAWSGQSDSPLHF. This chain joins TRBV30 and TRBJ1-6; D remains ambiguous. Trimming shortened V by 1 base and J by 8 bases, and 9 bases separated the two germline ends. Germline V gene sequence: CDR1 GTSNPN, CDR2 SVGIG (reference sequence). The CDR3 consists of 13 residues.

This sequence joins TRBV5-6 and TRBJ2-4; D gene ambiguous. Trimming shortened V by 2 bases and J by 4 bases, and 10 bases separated the two germline ends. The CDR3 has 14 amino acids. Germline V gene lookup returns CDR1 SGHDT and CDR2 YYEEEE. The CDR3 loop reads CASSLRSTKNIQYF. CDR3 bases: TGTGCCAGCAGCTTACGATCGACTAAAAACATTCAGTACTTC.

The chain combines TRBV7-9 with TRBJ2-1; 9 bases are shared with TRBD2. The CDR3 totals 17 residues. With 3 bases clipped from V and 8 bases from J, the junction kept 14 bases outside the gene matches. The germline V gene encodes CDR1 SEHNR and CDR2 FQNEAQ (reference sequence). The CDR3 spells CASSLGGGRALRDEQFF. CDR3 nucleotide sequence: TGTGCCAGCAGCTTGGGCGGCGGGAGGGCCCTCAGAGATGAGCAGTTCTTC.

The DNA of the CDR3 is TGTGCCAGCAGTTCAAGGACCGAGAACTATGGCTACACCTTC. This codes for CASSSRTENYGYTF. The chain joins TRBV2 to TRBJ1-2; D ambiguous. The CDR3 loop spans 14 amino acids. V lost 5 bases and J lost 2, with 12 bases in between. CDR1 and CDR2 from the germline V gene are SNHLY and FYNNEI.

This sequence joins TRBV28 and TRBJ2-5; D remains ambiguous. The CDR3 extends over 14 amino acids. With 2 bases removed from V and 7 bases from J, the gap between germline ends came to 14 bases. CDR1 and CDR2 from the germline V gene are MDHEN and SYDVKM. Here the CDR3 reads CASSLQGPTGTQYF. The CDR3, as DNA: TGTGCCAGCAGTTTACAAGGCCCCACGGGGACCCAGTACTTC.

This clone occurred once. The chain joins TRBV6-5 to TRBJ2-7, with 8 bases lining up with TRBD1. Germline V lookup: CDR1 MNHEY, CDR2 SVGAGI. The V segment lost 8 bases and the J segment 6 bases; nucleotides outside the gene matches: 15. This CDR3 is built from 15 residues. The CDR3 protein is CASSVTGGNPFEQYF. In DNA form, the CDR3 reads TGTGCCAGCTCAGTAACAGGGGGGAATCCCTTCGAGCAGTACTTC.

This rearrangement joins TRBV4-1 to TRBJ2-2, with 7 bases identical to TRBD2. Trimming cost V 1 base and J 0 bases; bases outside gene matches: 2. Germline V gene lookup returns CDR1 MGHRA and CDR2 YSYEKL. The CDR3 runs to 16 residues. The CDR3, as DNA: TGCGCCAGCAGCCAAGGGCTAGCGGCGAACACCGGGGAGCTGTTTTTT. Its protein is CASSQGLAANTGELFF.

The J gene is TRBJ1-1, the V gene TRBV11-2, with unresolved D. V shed 2 bases and J shed 4 bases, with 14 bases lying between them. CDR1 is SGHAT and CDR2 is FQNNGV in the germline V gene. The CDR3 is made up of 15 amino acids. CDR3 sequence (DNA): TGTGCCAGCAGCTTACGAGGGTCCTCCGGCACTGAAGCTTTCTTT. Protein: CASSLRGSSGTEAFF.

The chain uses TRBV19 and TRBJ1-2; unclear D gene. The CDR3 length is 13 residues. V lost 3 bases and J 1 base, leaving 6 bases between the germline ends. The germline gives CDR1 LNHDA, CDR2 SQIVND (reference sequence). The CDR3: CASSININYGYTF. CDR3 nucleotide sequence: TGTGCCAGTAGTATTAATATTAACTATGGCTACACCTTC.

The chain recombines TRBV9 with TRBJ2-7; D is tentatively TRBD1 or TRBD2 (5 bases each). V lost 3 bases, J lost 2 bases, and 12 bases lay in between. Germline CDR1 and CDR2: SGDLS and YYNGEE. The CDR3 has 14 amino acids. The DNA for the CDR3 is TGTGCCAGCAGCGCGGGGCGGGCGGCCTACGAGCAGTACTTC. Translating it yields CASSAGRAAYEQYF.

J is TRBJ2-7 and V is TRBV25-1; no reliable D call. V was shortened by 4 bases and J by 5 bases, with 15 bases between the two germline ends. Germline-derived CDR1 and CDR2 are MGHDK and SYGVNS. This CDR3 spans 14 amino acids. CDR3 loop: CASSGFTRHHEQYF. The DNA for the CDR3 is TGTGCCAGCAGTGGATTTACCCGCCACCACGAGCAGTACTTC.

The rearrangement links TRBV6-2 or TRBV6-3 to TRBJ2-7, with D tentatively TRBD2 (5 bases). The germline V gene has CDR1 MNHEY and CDR2 SVGEGT. The CDR3 is 13 amino acids. V was pared by 2 bases and J by 6 bases, with 11 bases between. The CDR3 sequence is CASSYRLAGEQYF. In DNA, the CDR3 is TGTGCCAGCAGTTACCGGCTAGCTGGCGAGCAGTACTTC.

Note on this clone: Other nucleotide sequences from this sample produce the same CDR3. The chain uses TRBV3-1 (or the pseudogene TRBV3-2) and TRBJ1-5; no firm D call. V gave up 0 bases and J gave up 4 bases, with 4 bases separating them. CDR1 is LGHDT, CDR2 YNNKEL, per germline (reference sequence). CDR3 length: 13 amino acids. The CDR3 DNA sequence: TGTGCCAGCAGCCAAGATCTGAATCAGCCCCAGCATTTT. Amino acid sequence: CASSQDLNQPQHF.

This clone turned up a few times. At the DNA level, this CDR3 is encoded by other sequences in the same sample as well. The chain recombines TRBV19 with TRBJ2-7; 7 positions agree with TRBD1. The CDR3 covers 14 residues. Germline V gene data show CDR1 as LNHDA and CDR2 as SQIVND (reference sequence). With V trimmed by 5 bases and J by 2 bases, 6 bases remained unmatched. The DNA for the CDR3 is TGTGCCAGTAGTCCTCGGGACAGCCCCTACGAGCAGTACTTC. Its translation: CASSPRDSPYEQYF. Drawing the rest from reference TRBV19 and TRBJ2-7, the complete variable domain is DGGITQSPKYLFRKEGQNVTLSCEQNLNHDAMYWYRQDPGQGLRLIYYSQIVNDFQKGDIAEGYSVSREKKESFPLTVTSAQKNPTAFYLCASSPRDSPYEQYFGPGTRLTVT.

V is TRBV19 and J is TRBJ1-2; 9 bases are a match to TRBD1. V trimming: 5 bases; J trimming: 7 bases; junction bases outside the gene matches: 8. Per the germline V gene, CDR1 is LNHDA and CDR2 is SQIVND (reference sequence). The CDR3 loop spans 14 amino acids. CDR3 in amino acids: CASSRSQGAGGYTF. The CDR3 nucleotides are TGTGCCAGTAGTCGTTCACAGGGGGCTGGTGGCTACACCTTC.

This clone showed up just a few times. This chain connects TRBV7-9 to TRBJ2-7, with unresolved D. Trimming removed 4 bases from V and 0 bases from J, with 19 bases in between. CDR3 length equals 17 residues. CDR1 SEHNR and CDR2 FQNEAQ come from the germline V gene (reference sequence). CDR3 residues: CASSSRLQTSSSYEQYF. The CDR3 bases are TGTGCCAGCAGCTCTCGCCTTCAGACGTCAAGCTCCTACGAGCAGTACTTC.